The rows below give T cell receptor beta chains drawn from one sample of a study of CD4 T cells in relation to SARS-CoV-2 and coronaviruses. Assay: immunoSEQ multiplex PCR; the TCRdb copy retains only in-frame clones and omits some. The repertoire holds about 24,000 clones, with around 76% as singletons. These receptors' targets are unknown. Sequencing was carried out using CD4+ T cells from PBMCs, cultured in vitro. These receptor sequences come from a human donor in good health. CDR3s include the opening cysteine and the closing phenylalanine or tryptophan. A D gene is named only where the DNA matches it firmly. Part of the rows lack a size; the others show once, few, many or a class for expanded clones.

>.|TRBJ1-1|.|TRBV28
TGTGCCAGCAGCTCCCTGACAGTTATGAGCACTGAAGCTTTCTTT
CASSSLTVMSTEAFF
>.|TRBJ1-2|.|TRBV3-1/TRBV3-2
TGTGCCAGCAGCCAGAACACAGGGAGTTATGGCTACACCTTC
CASSQNTGSYGYTF
>.|TRBJ1-1|.|TRBV30
TGTGCCTGGAGTGTACGAGGGGGGCGGCTTAGGGAACCCAGACTGAACACTGAAGCTTTCTTT
CAWSVRGGRLREPRLNTEAFF
>TRBD2|TRBJ2-5|.|TRBV4-1
TGCGCCAGCAGCCAAGTCCCGGGACTAGCGGGAGTCGAGACCCAGTACTTC
CASSQVPGLAGVETQYF
>.|TRBJ2-3|.|TRBV7-9
TGTGCCAGCAGCTTATGGCTCCGCACAGATACGCAGTATTTT
CASSLWLRTDTQYF
>.|TRBJ2-7|.|TRBV7-8
TGTGCCAGCAGCTCGGACTATTACGAGCAGTACTTC
CASSSDYYEQYF
>.|TRBJ2-2|.|TRBV5-1
TGCGCCAGCAGTTTGGGCGGGGGCCAGAACACCGGGGAGCTGTTTTTT
CASSLGGGQNTGELFF
>.|TRBJ1-1|once|TRBV6-5
TGTGCCAGCAGTTACTCGGCCCGGGGGGACACTGAAGCTTTCTTT
CASSYSARGDTEAFF
>.|TRBJ2-4|once|TRBV5-4
TGTGCCAGCAGCTTAGACCCAGGGTCGGCCAAAAACATTCAGTACTTC
CASSLDPGSAKNIQYF
>.|TRBJ2-7|.|TRBV9
TGTGCCAGCAGCGGGTCAGTGACGACCTACGAGCAGTACTTC
CASSGSVTTYEQYF
>.|TRBJ1-2|.|TRBV5-1
TGCGCCAGCAGCCATAGGACGGAGGGAAACTATGGCTACACCTTC
CASSHRTEGNYGYTF
>.|TRBJ2-5|.|TRBV30
TGTGCCTGGTCCGAGGGGTCCCAGTACCAAGAGACCCAGTACTTC
CAWSEGSQYQETQYF
>.|TRBJ2-3|.|TRBV27
TGTGCCAGCAGTTTTACGTATACAGATACGCAGTATTTT
CASSFTYTDTQYF
>.|TRBJ2-2|.|TRBV3-1/TRBV3-2
TGTGCCAGCAGCCACGATGGGTTGAACACCGGGGAGCTGTTTTTT
CASSHDGLNTGELFF
>.|TRBJ2-5|.|TRBV28
TGTGCCAGCAGTTTATCAGGCTACAGTGGAGAGGCCCAGTACTTC
CASSLSGYSGEAQYF